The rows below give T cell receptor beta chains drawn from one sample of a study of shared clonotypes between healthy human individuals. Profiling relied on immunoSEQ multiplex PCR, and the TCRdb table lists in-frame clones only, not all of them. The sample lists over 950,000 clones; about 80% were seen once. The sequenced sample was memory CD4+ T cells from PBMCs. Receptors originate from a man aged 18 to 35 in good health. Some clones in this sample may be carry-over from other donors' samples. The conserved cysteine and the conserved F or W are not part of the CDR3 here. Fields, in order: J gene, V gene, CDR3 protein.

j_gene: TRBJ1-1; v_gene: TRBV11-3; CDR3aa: ASSLEGQNTEAF
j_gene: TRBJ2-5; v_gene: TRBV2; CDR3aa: ASSEGVQETQY
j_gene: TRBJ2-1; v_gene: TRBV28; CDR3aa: ASSLRQNNEQF
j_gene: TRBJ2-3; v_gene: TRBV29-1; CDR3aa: SVGEGGLYTDTQY
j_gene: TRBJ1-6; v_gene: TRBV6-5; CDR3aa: ASSRTGESTPLH
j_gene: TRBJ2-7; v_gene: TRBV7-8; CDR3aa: ASSPYPISSSYEQY
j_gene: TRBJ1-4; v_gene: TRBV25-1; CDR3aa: ASSERGRGEKLF
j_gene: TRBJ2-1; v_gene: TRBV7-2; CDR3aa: ASSLETGAGVKQF
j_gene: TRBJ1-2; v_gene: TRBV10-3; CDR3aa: AITTPGYGYT
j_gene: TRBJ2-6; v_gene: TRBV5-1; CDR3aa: ASSLNLQGTGANVLT
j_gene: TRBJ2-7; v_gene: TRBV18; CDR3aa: ASSPTSHYEQY
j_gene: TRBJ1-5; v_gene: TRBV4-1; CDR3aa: ASSQEGRGNQPQH
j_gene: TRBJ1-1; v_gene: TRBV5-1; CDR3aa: ASSWTGALNY
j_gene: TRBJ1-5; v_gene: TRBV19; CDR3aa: ASSITGARGNQPQH
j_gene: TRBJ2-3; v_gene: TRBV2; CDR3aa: ASSEEGNISTDTQY
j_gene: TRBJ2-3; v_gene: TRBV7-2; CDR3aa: ASSLGRELWEDTQY
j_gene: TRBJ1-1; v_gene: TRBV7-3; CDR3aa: ASSLMGGLNTEAF
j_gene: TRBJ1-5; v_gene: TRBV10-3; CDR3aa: AISEMDSNQPQH
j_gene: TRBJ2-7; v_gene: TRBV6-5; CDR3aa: ASSEGVGQY
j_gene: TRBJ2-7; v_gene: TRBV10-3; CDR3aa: AISYRGYEQY
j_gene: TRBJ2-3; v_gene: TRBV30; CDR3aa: AWTPQDTQY
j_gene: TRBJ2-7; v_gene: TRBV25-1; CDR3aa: ASRSRDRVYEQY
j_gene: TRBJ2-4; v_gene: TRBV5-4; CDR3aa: ASSQLAGEGNIQY
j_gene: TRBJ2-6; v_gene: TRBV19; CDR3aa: ASSVGGSGANVLT
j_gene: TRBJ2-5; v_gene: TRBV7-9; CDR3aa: ASSLRGQTGRETQY
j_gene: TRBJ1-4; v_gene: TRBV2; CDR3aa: ASSDNFATGSEKLF
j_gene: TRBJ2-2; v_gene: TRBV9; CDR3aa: ASSPRTGTNTGELF
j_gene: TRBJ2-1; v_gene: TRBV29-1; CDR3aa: SARQGASNEQF
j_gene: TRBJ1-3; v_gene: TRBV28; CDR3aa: ASSPRDRAGNTIY
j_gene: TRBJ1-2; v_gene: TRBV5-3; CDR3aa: ARSLVNSPADGYT
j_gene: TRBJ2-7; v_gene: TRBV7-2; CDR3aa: ASSFGQGLTYEQY
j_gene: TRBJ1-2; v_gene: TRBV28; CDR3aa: ASSFNRWDSPHINYGYT
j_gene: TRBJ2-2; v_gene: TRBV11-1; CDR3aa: ASSPSLASGELF
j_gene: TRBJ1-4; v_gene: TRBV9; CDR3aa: ASSSEGQGGEKLF
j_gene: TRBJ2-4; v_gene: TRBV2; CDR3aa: ASSAGALRNIQY
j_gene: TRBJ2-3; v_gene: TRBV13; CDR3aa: ASSLGGADTQY
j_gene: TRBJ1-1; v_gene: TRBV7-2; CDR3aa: ASSLEVTAEAF
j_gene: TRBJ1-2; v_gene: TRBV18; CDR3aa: ASSIKLEANYGYT
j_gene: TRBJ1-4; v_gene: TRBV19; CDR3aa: ASSPSLFRDEKLF
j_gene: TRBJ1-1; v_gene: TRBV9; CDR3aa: ASSVVPEMNTEAF
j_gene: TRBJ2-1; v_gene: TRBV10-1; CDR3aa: ASSAAVGGEQF
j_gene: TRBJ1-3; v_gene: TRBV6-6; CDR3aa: ASSRQGSGNTIY
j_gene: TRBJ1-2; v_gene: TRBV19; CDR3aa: ASSQPGQKYGYT
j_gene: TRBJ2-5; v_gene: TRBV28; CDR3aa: ASSPTGTGGTQY
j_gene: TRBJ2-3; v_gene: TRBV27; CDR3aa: ASSLGAFVHTDTQY
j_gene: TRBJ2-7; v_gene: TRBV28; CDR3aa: ASSLGSSVTYEQY